Reported below is one T cell receptor beta chain. The sample originates from a study of blood T cell repertoires in COVID-19. About the study: Material from acute and convalescent COVID-19 was sourced from the United States, Italy and Spain. T cells, B-cell-depleted T cells, or PBMCs supplied cDNA or gDNA.

The method was immunoSEQ multiplex PCR; TCRdb's version includes in-frame clones alone and lacks a portion of them. The table shows about 110,000 clones, with approximately 79% occurring only once. The ends lost 2 bases at V and 4 bases at J; junction bases unmatched: 5. CDR1 and CDR2 from the germline V gene are SGHRS and YFSETQ. The CDR3 sequence is 14 residues long. V and J are TRBV5-1 and TRBJ1-2; 7 bases match TRBD1. Input material: peripheral blood. This TCR was recovered from a man in his 70s with active or convalescent COVID-19. The CDR3 sequence is CASSFPDRPYGYTF. DNA of the CDR3: TGCGCCAGCAGCTTCCCGGACAGGCCCTATGGCTACACCTTC.